The rows below give T cell receptor beta chains drawn from one sample of a study of radiation and T cells in renal cell carcinoma. Clones were read by immunoSEQ multiplex PCR, and TCRdb kept only the in-frame ones, dropping some. Of under 65,000 clones listed, 65% to 80% were seen once; the top ten hold under 7.5%. The sequencing used blood, collected from a patient whose treatment included radiotherapy and nephrectomy. These receptors all come from a man aged 60 to 69 with renal cell carcinoma. CDR3s include the opening cysteine and the closing phenylalanine or tryptophan. A D gene is named only where the DNA matches it firmly. Not all rows give a size; the values are once, few, many and, for expanded clones, a class.

d_gene	len	abundance	v_gene	j_gene	CDR3nt	CDR3aa
TRBD1	17	.	TRBV30	TRBJ1-4	TGTGCCTGGAGTGACCTGGGACAGGGGCCTGCGGATGAAAAACTGTTTTTT	CAWSDLGQGPADEKLFF
TRBD1	12	.	TRBV11-3	TRBJ1-1	TGTGCCAGCAGCGTTGGGACAGGGGAAGCTTTCTTT	CASSVGTGEAFF
.	14	few	TRBV6-6	TRBJ1-5	TGTGCCAGCAGTGCGACCAGGGGCGGTAGGCCCCAGCATTTT	CASSATRGGRPQHF
TRBD2	16	.	TRBV7-2	TRBJ2-5	TGTGCCAGCAGCTTGATCGGCGGGGGGGCGGCAGAGACCCAGTACTTC	CASSLIGGGAAETQYF
TRBD2	20	.	TRBV7-3	TRBJ2-1	TGTGCCAGCAGCTCCTCCGGGGGACTAGCGGGAGGCTGGGGTTACAATGAGCAGTTCTTC	CASSSSGGLAGGWGYNEQFF
.	15	.	TRBV15	TRBJ1-1	TGTGCCACCAGCCCGCTGGGACAAACGAACACTGAAGCTTTCTTT	CATSPLGQTNTEAFF
.	10	.	TRBV19	TRBJ1-5	TGTGCCAGTGGGAGTCAGCCCCAGCATTTT	CASGSQPQHF
.	16	.	TRBV27	TRBJ2-1	TGTGCCAGCAGTGCGGGATTTCGAGGGGCCTACAATGAGCAGTTCTTC	CASSAGFRGAYNEQFF
.	13	.	TRBV7-2	TRBJ2-7	TGTGCCAGCAGCTCCCTCAGGGAATACGAGCAGTACTTC	CASSSLREYEQYF
TRBD2	14	.	TRBV5-1	TRBJ2-1	TGCGCCAGCAGCATTAGCGGGGGGGACCATGAGCAGTTCTTC	CASSISGGDHEQFF
.	13	.	TRBV30	TRBJ2-6	TGTGCCTGGGGGAACTCTGGGGCCAACGTCCTGACTTTC	CAWGNSGANVLTF
.	15	once	TRBV7-2	TRBJ2-2	TGTGCCAGCACCCTATGGACAGAAAACACCGGGGAGCTGTTTTTT	CASTLWTENTGELFF
TRBD1	16	once	TRBV30	TRBJ1-5	TGTGCCTGGAGTTGGGGGACAGGGGACGACAATCAGCCCCAGCATTTT	CAWSWGTGDDNQPQHF
.	17	.	TRBV6-1	TRBJ2-2	TGTGCCAGCAGTGAAGCCAGGGCAGGGGAGGACACCGGGGAGCTGTTTTTT	CASSEARAGEDTGELFF
.	15	.	TRBV6-1	TRBJ1-2	TGTGCCAGCAGTGAGGGACAATACCATCGGGGTGGCTACACCTTC	CASSEGQYHRGGYTF
.	16	.	TRBV11-3	TRBJ2-1	TGTGCCAGCAGCTTAGGTTCAAGGGGCCTTAGCAATGAGCAGTTCTTC	CASSLGSRGLSNEQFF
TRBD2	15	.	TRBV2	TRBJ2-3	TGTGCCAGCAGTCAACTAGCGGGGACCACAGATACGCAGTATTTT	CASSQLAGTTDTQYF
TRBD2	15	.	TRBV5-1	TRBJ2-3	TGCGCCAGCAGTTTAGCGGGGGCTAGCACAGATACGCAGTATTTT	CASSLAGASTDTQYF
.	11	.	TRBV2	TRBJ2-7	TGTGCCAGCAGGGAGTCCTACGAGCAGTACTTC	CASRESYEQYF
TRBD2	17	.	TRBV27	TRBJ2-2	TGTGCCAGCAGCCAAGGGCCCGGGAGGGCGGACACCGGGGAGCTGTTTTTT	CASSQGPGRADTGELFF
TRBD2	15	once	TRBV5-6	TRBJ2-3	TGTGCCAGCAGCTTCACTAGCGGGGAGACAGATACGCAGTATTTT	CASSFTSGETDTQYF
TRBD1	16	.	TRBV5-1	TRBJ2-2	TGCGCCAGCAGCTTGGGCGACAGGGGATACACCGGGGAGCTGTTTTTT	CASSLGDRGYTGELFF
TRBD1	14	few	TRBV15	TRBJ2-5	TGTGCCACCAGCAGGGGACAGGGTGAAGAGACCCAGTACTTC	CATSRGQGEETQYF
TRBD2	15	.	TRBV18	TRBJ2-1	TGTGCCAGCTCACCCGGACTAGCGGGAGCCAATGAGCAGTTCTTC	CASSPGLAGANEQFF
TRBD2	15	.	TRBV7-9	TRBJ2-3	TGTGCCAGCAGCGCGCGGGAGGCCTCCTCCGCTACGCAGTATTTT	CASSAREASSATQYF
TRBD2	15	.	TRBV11-3	TRBJ2-1	TGTGCCAGCAGCCCACGGGCTAGCGGACACCAGGAGCAGTTCTTC	CASSPRASGHQEQFF
.	13	few	TRBV2	TRBJ1-1	TGTGCCAGCAGTGGAGAGGGAAACACTGAAGCTTTCTTT	CASSGEGNTEAFF
TRBD1	18	.	TRBV30	TRBJ1-4	TGTGCCTGGAGATGGGACAGGTTCGACGATAAGACTAATGAAAAACTGTTTTTT	CAWRWDRFDDKTNEKLFF
.	15	.	TRBV2	TRBJ1-3	TGTGCCAGCAGTGATCAGGAGGGGGCTGGAAACACCATATATTTT	CASSDQEGAGNTIYF
.	13	.	TRBV30	TRBJ1-5	TGTGCCTGGAGCCGGGACGCCAATCAGCCCCAGCATTTT	CAWSRDANQPQHF
.	15	.	TRBV14	TRBJ1-2	TGTGCCAGCAGCCAAGATCGATCCGGGAACTATGGCTACACCTTC	CASSQDRSGNYGYTF
TRBD1	16	.	TRBV29-1	TRBJ2-2	TGCAGCGTTGAAGCCCGGGACAGGGTGGCCACCGGGGAGCTGTTTTTT	CSVEARDRVATGELFF
TRBD1	16	.	TRBV18	TRBJ1-1	TGTGCCAGCTCCCGGGACAGGGGGTCCACTGACACTGAAGCTTTCTTT	CASSRDRGSTDTEAFF
.	16	few	TRBV15	TRBJ2-5	TGTGCCACCAGCAGAGATCCCAGGGACGGCCAAGAGACCCAGTACTTC	CATSRDPRDGQETQYF
TRBD1	15	.	TRBV5-1	TRBJ1-2	TGCGCCAGCAGCTGGGGGGACAGGGAGGGCGATGGCTACACCTTC	CASSWGDREGDGYTF
.	14	.	TRBV19	TRBJ1-5	TGTGCCAGTTCCCCCAGCTATAGCAATCAGCCCCAGCATTTT	CASSPSYSNQPQHF
TRBD1	14	.	TRBV6-1	TRBJ1-4	TGTGCCAGCAGCCCCGGGACAGTTAATGAAAAACTGTTTTTT	CASSPGTVNEKLFF